The clone carrying this T cell receptor beta chain was seen at least ten times. The target antigen is unknown. The data were obtained in a study of T cells after posttransplantation cyclophosphamide. Study-level results: Recipient CMV seropositivity and CMV reactivation strongly tracked TRB clonality. TRB overlap between skin or GI tissue T cells and blood was limited.

TCRdb keeps only in-frame clones here, not all; method: immunoSEQ multiplex PCR. This sample has 38,000 or so clones, each found more than once. On the day of bone marrow donation, the related graft donor provided peripheral blood. The CDR3 covers 14 residues. The V gene lost 1 base and the J gene lost 8 bases, with 12 bases spanning the gap. Germline V gene lookup returns CDR1 LNHNV and CDR2 YYDKDF (reference sequence). The rearrangement joins TRBV15 to TRBJ1-3; D not resolved. Specimen: PBMCs. The TCR originated in a man between 50 and 59 years old in good health, CMV-negative, and a related stem cell transplant donor. The CDR3 protein is CATSRGGFSDTIYF. CDR3 bases: TGTGCCACCAGCAGAGGAGGGTTTTCGGACACCATATATTTT.